The clone carrying this T cell receptor beta chain occurred many times. The antigen remains undetermined. This entry is derived from a study of T cells after yellow fever vaccination. Study in general: When fractions had low cell numbers, they were prepared with SMART-Seq v4 Ultra Low Input. Notes on the study in general: Booster samples showed a return of most primary-vaccination clones (about 96% CD4, 88% CD8). Just a small share of clonotypes turned up in the CD4 compartment as well as the CD8 compartment.

The CDR3 has 13 amino acids. CDR1 is MNHEY, CDR2 SMNVEV, per germline (reference sequence). Deletions cut 0 bases from V and 7 bases from J, with 9 bases between. MiXCR was run by TCRdb on the 5' RACE reads, yielding one entry per CDR3 protein. Of 99,000 or so distinct CDR3 sequences detected, approximately 5.5% appear once; the ten largest clones hold 35% to 45%. This sequence originates from a man aged 18 to 29 who received the YFV17D yellow fever vaccine. The rearrangement links TRBV27 to TRBJ1-2; D is perhaps TRBD1 (5 bases). This specimen consisted of CD8+ T cells sorted from PBMCs, obtained 10 days after the yellow fever booster vaccination. CDR3 region: CASSLSEGSGYTF. CDR3 bases: TGTGCCAGCAGTTTATCAGAGGGGAGTGGCTACACCTTC.